This record looks at one T cell receptor beta chain sequence and its context. This record belongs to a study of blood T cell repertoires in COVID-19. Whole-study context: Both acute and convalescent COVID-19 samples were obtained from the United States, Italy and Spain.

Original data processing: Estimates of nucleated cell counts were drawn from the amplification of reference gene primers. The method was immunoSEQ multiplex PCR; TCRdb's version includes in-frame clones alone and lacks a portion of them. V, J and clone size are taken as reported in that table, and D and trimming were inferred from the DNA itself. The top ten hold approximately 3.4% of the sample, which has some 220,000 clones, approximately 90% seen once. From germline, CDR1 is SEHNR and CDR2 FQNEAQ (reference sequence). The CDR3 consists of 16 residues. V trimming: 5 bases; J trimming: 2 bases; junction bases outside the gene matches: 8.

This TCR was sampled from a woman under 30 in a cohort exposed to, infected with or recovered from COVID-19 (not recorded which). The chain has TRBV7-9 and TRBJ1-4; 7 nucleotides agree with TRBD1. Material for sequencing was PBMCs or T cells enriched from blood (not recorded which). In DNA form, the CDR3 reads TGTGCCAGCAGCCCTGACAGGGCTGGCACTAATGAAAAACTGTTTTTT. It yields the protein CASSPDRAGTNEKLFF.